The 30 T cell receptor beta chains presented below share a single source sample, sequenced in a study of blood T cells in healthy people across ages (dated by TCRdb to the mid-2010s). Libraries were made using 5' RACE. Sequencing was carried out with an Illumina HiSeq 2500. A second PCR of roughly 6 to 12 cycles was performed with a sample-barcoded 5' primer and a J-beta primer mix. The public sequencing data were trimmed at Q25 with fastp and processed into clonotypes with MiXCR by TCRdb, which kept only in-frame beta chains. CDR3 protein sequences are deduplicated, and each keeps its most common genes and DNA. Within this sample are fewer than 1,200,000 distinct CDR3 sequences, with approximately 26% of them counted one time only. The ten largest clones add up to about 0.69% of the sample. These data also formed part of another study, on T cells of mothers and their children.

The specimen sequenced was blood. Receptors were obtained from a girl between 2 and 10 years old in good health.

A remark on this clonotype: One end of the junction fails to match germline, which may point to a read error. V usage is TRBV7-7 and J usage is TRBJ2-1, with 7 positions matching TRBD1. The CDR3 sequence is 13 residues long. Germline V gives CDR1 SSHAT, CDR2 FNYEAQ (reference sequence). The CDR3 here is CASSPIKTGEQFF. The CDR3 bases are TGTGCTAGCAGCCCGATAAAGACAGGGGAGCAGTTCTTC.

A few counts support this clonotype. This chain uses TRBV6-1 with TRBJ2-5; D possibly corresponds to TRBD2 (5 bases). CDR1 is MNHNS, CDR2 SASEGT, per germline. CDR3 length: 14 residues. The V end lost 3 bases, the J end lost 4 bases, and 12 bases lay between the germline ends. The CDR3 DNA reads TGTGCCAGCAGTGACCCGGAGGAATTAGAGACCCAGTACTTC. Encoded protein: CASSDPEELETQYF.

This chain joins TRBV7-2 and TRBJ1-4; D possibly corresponds to TRBD1 (5 bases). Germline values: CDR1 SGHTA, CDR2 FQGNSA. V was shortened by 5 bases and J by 12 bases, with 19 bases between the two germline ends. This CDR3 has 14 amino acids. The CDR3 region is CASSLGLTLRELFF. The CDR3 DNA reads as TGTGCCAGCAGCCTGGGACTAACTCTGCGGGAACTGTTTTTT.

This clonotype has more than one count but fewer than ten. V and J are TRBV9 and TRBJ1-2, with a weak D call TRBD1 (5 bases). Germline CDR1 reads SGDLS; CDR2 reads YYNGEE. The CDR3 runs 17 residues. V dropped 4 bases and J dropped 2 bases, with 21 bases sitting between them. In DNA form, the CDR3 reads TGTGCCAGCAGCTCCCGTCAAACCATAGACAGCAACTATGGCTACACCTTC. The encoded protein is CASSSRQTIDSNYGYTF. Variable domain in full (rest from reference TRBV9 and TRBJ1-2): DSGVTQTPKHLITATGQRVTLRCSPRSGDLSVYWYQQSLDQGLQFLIQYYNGEERAKGNILERFSAQQFPDLHSELNLSSLELGDSALYFCASSSRQTIDSNYGYTFGSGTRLTVV.

This chain joins TRBV7-6 and TRBJ2-1, with 9 bases lining up with TRBD1. Trimming took 5 bases from V and 7 from J; bases not matched to a gene: 6. The CDR3 sequence is 14 residues long. CDR1 is SGHVS and CDR2 is FNYEAQ in the germline V gene. This CDR3 is CASSRRTGVNEQFF. CDR3 nucleotide sequence: TGTGCCAGCAGCAGAAGGACAGGGGTAAATGAGCAGTTCTTC. The full variable domain, rest sourced from reference TRBV7-6 and TRBJ2-1, is GAGVSQSPRYKVTKRGQDVALRCDPISGHVSLYWYRQALGQGPEFLTYFNYEAQQDKSGLPNDRFSAERPEGSISTLTIQRTEQRDSAMYRCASSRRTGVNEQFFGPGTRLTVL.

This clonotype was observed many times. J is TRBJ2-5 and V is TRBV10-3; 9 nucleotides match TRBD2. V lost 10 bases to trimming and J lost 2 bases; unmatched junction nucleotides: 5. The CDR3 is made up of 13 amino acids. The germline V gene encodes CDR1 ENHRY and CDR2 SYGVKD. CDR3: CATRLADQETQYF. The CDR3 DNA reads TGTGCCACAAGACTAGCGGATCAAGAGACCCAGTACTTC.

This clonotype has a handful of counts. Here the CDR3 reads CSARDNWGATGELFF. The CDR3 DNA reads as TGCAGTGCTAGAGATAACTGGGGGGCTACCGGGGAGCTGTTTTTT. The chain employs TRBV20-1 and TRBJ2-2; perhaps D is TRBD1 or TRBD2 (6 bases each). The CDR3 consists of 15 residues. CDR1 is DFQATT, CDR2 SNEGSKA, per germline (reference sequence). Between the trimmed V and J ends, which lost 0 bases and 5 bases, there was a span of 13 bases.

The chain carries TRBV27 and TRBJ1-2; 7 nucleotides match TRBD1. This CDR3 is built from 14 residues. The junction had 4 bases not matched to a gene; V was cut back by 2 bases and J by 4 bases. CDR1 and CDR2 from the germline V gene are MNHEY and SMNVEV (reference sequence). The CDR3 reads CASSLKGAGYGYTF. DNA of the CDR3: TGTGCCAGCAGTTTAAAGGGGGCCGGCTATGGCTACACCTTC.

This sequence joins TRBV3-1 and TRBJ2-5; no clear D gene. Trimming took off 7 bases at V and 2 bases at J, with 11 bases between the two ends. Germline V CDR1 and CDR2: LGHDT, YNNKEL (reference sequence). This CDR3 region has 13 residues. The CDR3 DNA is TGTGCCAGCACCCCCTTGAGTCAAGAGACCCAGTACTTC. This sequence encodes CASTPLSQETQYF.

The sample holds a few counts of this clonotype. V gene TRBV5-6 combines with J gene TRBJ2-7; D might be TRBD1 (5 bases). With the DNA end fitting TRBJ2-1 better, the J assignment may be wrong. The CDR3 runs 14 residues. The germline V gene has CDR1 SGHDT and CDR2 YYEEEE. CDR3 nucleotide sequence: TGTGCCAGCAGCTTGAAGGGGTTCGAAGATGAGCAGTTCTTC. As protein: CASSLKGFEDEQFF.

V is TRBV20-1 and J is TRBJ2-4; 7 bases map to TRBD2. From germline, CDR1 is DFQATT and CDR2 SNEGSKA (reference sequence). V shed 7 bases and J 6 bases; nucleotides not matched to a gene: 6. This CDR3 contains 12 residues. The CDR3: CSVGGGLNIQYF. The CDR3 DNA sequence: TGCAGTGTTGGGGGGGGGTTAAACATTCAGTACTTC.

This clonotype has only a few counts. This sequence joins TRBV6-6 and TRBJ2-2, with 9 positions matching TRBD1. After removal of 6 bases from V and 6 bases from J, the junction contained 8 bases not matched to a gene. The CDR3 runs 15 residues. Germline assignment: CDR1 MNHNY and CDR2 SVGAGI (reference sequence). CDR3 bases: TGTGCCAGCAGAGTGACAGGGGGGGTGTCCGGGGAGCTGTTTTTT. This encodes CASRVTGGVSGELFF.

This clonotype showed up just a few times. CDR3 sequence: CAIRPTGGSGRNTEAFF. The CDR3, as DNA: TGTGCCATCAGGCCGACGGGGGGAAGTGGTCGGAACACTGAAGCTTTCTTT. This chain joins TRBV10-3 and TRBJ1-1, with D perhaps TRBD1 (5 bases). V was clipped by 6 bases and J by 1 base, with 21 bases between them. There are 17 residues in the CDR3. CDR1 and CDR2 (germline): ENHRY, SYGVKD.

The V gene is TRBV7-9, the J gene TRBJ2-5, with a weak D call TRBD2 (7 bases). The V gene's germline CDR1 is SEHNR and CDR2 FQNEAQ (reference sequence). V lost 5 bases and J 2 bases, leaving 15 bases between the germline ends. The CDR3 sequence is 15 residues long. Written as DNA, the CDR3 is TGTGCCAGCAGCCGCAAGGGAGGGGGACAAGAGACCCAGTACTTC. This translates into CASSRKGGGQETQYF.

This clonotype was seen only a few times. This chain connects TRBV7-2 to TRBJ2-4; D is uncertain. The CDR3 covers 13 residues. Trimming removed 1 base from V and 7 bases from J, with 8 bases in between. Germline V lookup: CDR1 SGHTA, CDR2 FQGNSA. CDR3 loop: CASSLGVGNIQYF. CDR3 DNA: TGTGCCAGCAGCTTAGGGGTGGGGAACATTCAGTACTTC. The full variable domain, its missing parts supplied by reference TRBV7-2 and TRBJ2-4, is GAGVSQSPSNKVTEKGKDVELRCDPISGHTALYWYRQSLGQGLEFLIYFQGNSAPDKSGLPSDRFSAERTGGSVSTLTIQRTQQEDSAVYLCASSLGVGNIQYFGAGTRLSVL.

J is TRBJ1-1 and V is TRBV12-3 or TRBV12-4; D is unresolved. Between the trimmed V and J ends, which lost 6 bases and 1 base, there was a span of 12 bases. CDR3 length: 14 residues. This chain's CDR3 is CASRSEEGNTEAFF. The CDR3 DNA sequence: TGTGCCAGCAGATCGGAGGAGGGGAACACTGAAGCTTTCTTT.

The chain's CDR3 is CASSLGLAGDLQETQYF. The CDR3 bases are TGTGCCAGCAGTTTGGGACTAGCGGGGGACCTCCAAGAGACCCAGTACTTC. The gene calls are TRBV3-1 and TRBJ2-5; 14 bases agree with TRBD2. V lost 6 bases to trimming and J lost 1 base; unmatched junction nucleotides: 7. Germline lookup yields CDR1 LGHDT and CDR2 YNNKEL (reference sequence). This CDR3 region has 17 residues.

This chain links TRBV19 with TRBJ2-5; 7 bases are a match to TRBD2. Trimming cost V 5 bases and J 4 bases; bases outside gene matches: 13. Germline values: CDR1 LNHDA, CDR2 SQIVND (reference sequence). This CDR3 has 16 amino acids. The CDR3 is CASSPAGREVLETQYF. Written as DNA, the CDR3 is TGTGCCAGTAGTCCCGCCGGACGGGAGGTCTTAGAGACCCAGTACTTC.

The sample holds a few counts of this clonotype. V gene TRBV7-3 combines with J gene TRBJ1-1; TRBD1 might be the D (5 bases). The germline V gene encodes CDR1 SGHTA and CDR2 FQGTGA. Between the trimmed V and J ends, which lost 2 bases and 5 bases, there was a span of 15 bases. The CDR3 sequence is 15 residues long. CDR3 sequence (DNA): TGTGCCAGCAGCTTATACGGGGGAGAGGGAACTGAAGCTTTCTTT. Its translation: CASSLYGGEGTEAFF.

This clonotype was seen more than once but under ten times. CDR3 region: CASSLGGWGGGAEETQYF. The CDR3 DNA reads as TGTGCCAGCAGCTTAGGAGGATGGGGCGGGGGGGCAGAAGAGACCCAGTACTTC. This rearrangement joins TRBV11-3 to TRBJ2-5; 9 positions agree with TRBD2. The CDR3 extends over 18 amino acids. V lost 1 base and J lost 3; bases outside the gene matches: 12. Germline CDR1 and CDR2: SGHNT and YENEEA.

This clonotype was seen a single time. In DNA, the CDR3 is TGTGCCAGCAGCTTAGAGGGGAGTATTCACGAGCAGTACTTC. Translating gives CASSLEGSIHEQYF. The chain is built from TRBV13 and TRBJ2-7; D tentatively fits TRBD1 or TRBD2 (5 bases each). The length of the CDR3 is 14 residues. The germline CDR1 and CDR2 sequences are PRHDT and FYEKMQ (reference sequence). V dropped 1 base and J dropped 5 bases, with 12 bases sitting between them.

The chain links TRBV20-1 to TRBJ1-1; D is perhaps TRBD1 (6 bases). The V end lost 6 bases, the J end lost 10 bases, and 15 bases lay between the germline ends. The CDR3 length is 11 residues. Germline CDR1 DFQATT, CDR2 SNEGSKA (reference sequence). DNA for the CDR3: TGCAGTGCCCGGACGGGGGGGCCAGCTTTCTTT. Amino acids: CSARTGGPAFF.

This clonotype came up a few times. The chain combines TRBV7-9 with TRBJ1-3; a possible D gene is TRBD1 (5 bases). The CDR3 has 18 residues. Germline CDR1 is SEHNR and CDR2 is FQNEAQ (reference sequence). Trimming removed 5 bases from V and 0 bases from J, with 20 bases in between. CDR3 sequence (DNA): TGTGCCAGCAGCCCTACCTCTTTTGGGGCAGCCTCTGGAAACACCATATATTTT. Translation: CASSPTSFGAASGNTIYF.

The V call is TRBV11-3, the J call TRBJ2-5, with D unresolved. Germline V gene data show CDR1 as SGHNT and CDR2 as YENEEA. Trimming cost V 4 bases and J 0 bases, with 9 bases left between them. This CDR3 comprises 14 residues. DNA for the CDR3: TGTGCCAGCAGCTCTGGCCCCTACCAAGAGACCCAGTACTTC. Translated: CASSSGPYQETQYF.

This clonotype occurred a few times. The V gene is TRBV29-1, the J gene TRBJ2-5; a weak D match, TRBD2 (6 bases). CDR3 length: 15 residues. V lost 4 bases and J 5 bases, leaving 20 bases between the germline ends. Germline CDR1 is SQVTM and CDR2 is ANQGSEA. CDR3 sequence (DNA): TGCAGCGTTGTCGGCGGGGCGTCCCTACGGGAGACCCAGTACTTC. Translation gives CSVVGGASLRETQYF.

The chain carries TRBV11-2 and TRBJ2-5, with D maybe TRBD2 (7 bases). Germline V gene data show CDR1 as SGHAT and CDR2 as FQNNGV. Deletions cut 4 bases from V and 5 bases from J, with 17 bases between. The CDR3 runs to 15 residues. In DNA, the CDR3 is TGTGCCAGCAGCTCTGGGGGGGCCGAACAGGAGACCCAGTACTTC. Encoded protein: CASSSGGAEQETQYF. The entire variable domain, with the rest obtained from reference TRBV11-2 and TRBJ2-5, is as follows: EAGVAQSPRYKIIEKRQSVAFWCNPISGHATLYWYQQILGQGPKLLIQFQNNGVVDDSQLPKDRFSAERLKGVDSTLKIQPAKLEDSAVYLCASSSGGAEQETQYFGPGTRLLVL.

The chain recombines TRBV20-1 with TRBJ2-7; 13 bases are a match to TRBD2. The ends lost 5 bases at V and 3 bases at J; junction bases unmatched: 19. The CDR3 runs 19 residues. Germline lookup yields CDR1 DFQATT and CDR2 SNEGSKA (reference sequence). DNA of the CDR3: TGCAGTGCTCCGGAGGGAGGCGGGACTAGCGGGAAAGGTCGCTACGAGCAGTACTTC. The encoded protein is CSAPEGGGTSGKGRYEQYF.

CDR3 bases: TGTGCCACTCGGACAGAGAACACCGGGGAGCTGTTTTTT. As protein: CATRTENTGELFF. This chain uses TRBV10-3 with TRBJ2-2; maybe TRBD1 (6 bases). The CDR3 length is 13 residues. The V gene's germline CDR1 is ENHRY and CDR2 SYGVKD. V was pared by 10 bases and J by 1 base, with 10 bases between.

This chain links TRBV7-2 with TRBJ1-3, with a possible D match to TRBD1 (6 bases). V lost 4 bases to trimming and J lost 2 bases, with 12 bases between them. The CDR3 loop spans 15 amino acids. Germline CDR1 SGHTA, CDR2 FQGNSA. The CDR3 here is CASSSNRVPGNTIYF. The CDR3, as DNA: TGTGCCAGCAGCTCCAACAGGGTACCTGGAAACACCATATATTTT.

This chain joins TRBV5-1 and TRBJ1-2; 7 bases match TRBD1. Unmatched junction bases numbered 2, after V lost 0 bases and J lost 0 bases. In germline, CDR1 is SGHRS, CDR2 YFSETQ. The CDR3 length is 15 residues. DNA for the CDR3: TGCGCCAGCAGCTTGGTAACAGGGGCTAACTATGGCTACACCTTC. This translates into CASSLVTGANYGYTF.